The present entry profiles one TCR beta chain with its context. Its antigen is not identified. The thymus was resected at corrective cardiac surgery. Among the donors, all were healthy Finnish infants having corrective surgery for congenital heart defects. The sample is drawn from a study of human thymus T cells. Study findings and constraints: Related research reported highly overlapping thymic repertoires among unrelated individuals. Repertoires from thymus and blood appeared to show biased V and J gene usage.

TCRdb keeps only in-frame clones here, not all; method: immunoSEQ multiplex PCR. This table has some 130,000 clones, about 94% appearing once. The CDR3 spans 15 residues. Trimming removed 4 bases at V and 3 bases at J, with 14 bases between. The V gene's germline CDR1 is MDHEN and CDR2 SYDVKM. The clonotype comes from a boy under two years old with a congenital heart defect but otherwise immunologically healthy. The rearrangement joins TRBV28 to TRBJ2-3, with D unresolved. Sequenced material: thymus tissue. The CDR3 coding sequence is TGTGCCAGCAGTTCTCCGTTCCGCATTACAGATACGCAGTATTTT. Its protein product is CASSSPFRITDTQYF. The variable domain in full, with the rest retrieved from reference TRBV28 and TRBJ2-3, is DVKVTQSSRYLVKRTGEKVFLECVQDMDHENMFWYRQDPGLGLRLIYFSYDVKMKEKGDIPEGYSVSREKKERFSLILESASTNQTSMYLCASSSPFRITDTQYFGPGTRLTVL.